These 23 T cell receptor beta chains originate from one sample sequenced in a study of CD8 T cells in Susac syndrome. Random hexamers were used to reverse transcribe the RNA input (roughly 0.5 to 1 ug). TCRdb analysed the immunoSEQ multiplex PCR reads with MiXCR anew, one entry per CDR3 protein. The table records roughly 150,000 distinct CDR3 sequences, roughly nine tenths of them present only once. The specimen sequenced was CD4+ T cells from PBMCs. These receptors were obtained from a human donor in good health.

J is TRBJ2-7 and V is TRBV10-3; D remains ambiguous. The V end lost 0 bases, the J end lost 2 bases, and 11 bases lay between the germline ends. This CDR3 spans 15 amino acids. Germline V gene data show CDR1 as ENHRY and CDR2 as SYGVKD. CDR3 DNA sequence: TGTGCCATCAGTGAGTCGTTAGCCGGAACCTACGAGCAGTACTTC. Its protein is CAISESLAGTYEQYF.

The CDR3 loop reads CAWSQGFFNYGYTF. Here the CDR3 DNA reads TGTGCCTGGAGTCAAGGTTTCTTCAACTATGGCTACACCTTC. The rearrangement links TRBV30 to TRBJ1-2; unclear D gene. Germline values: CDR1 GTSNPN, CDR2 SVGIG (reference sequence). V was trimmed by 2 bases and J by 2 bases, leaving 12 bases between them. The CDR3 has 14 residues.

J is TRBJ1-1 and V is TRBV20-1; D is unresolved. The germline V gene encodes CDR1 DFQATT and CDR2 SNEGSKA (reference sequence). The CDR3 length is 12 residues. Trimming pared 5 bases from V and 4 bases from J, leaving 11 bases between. CDR3 protein: CSAQATTTEAFF. The CDR3 nucleotides read TGCAGTGCTCAAGCCACGACCACTGAAGCTTTCTTT.

The chain uses TRBV20-1 and TRBJ2-5, with 10 bases aligning to TRBD2. The CDR3 sequence is 12 residues long. The V gene's germline CDR1 is DFQATT and CDR2 SNEGSKA (reference sequence). V lost 5 bases and J lost 5; bases outside the gene matches: 2. CDR3 in DNA: TGCAGTGCTGGACTAGCGGAGGAGACCCAGTACTTC. It translates to CSAGLAEETQYF.

This chain joins TRBV29-1 and TRBJ2-3; tentative D call: TRBD2 (6 bases). V was clipped by 4 bases and J by 5 bases, with 13 bases between them. CDR1 is SQVTM, CDR2 ANQGSEA, per germline. The CDR3 has 13 residues. CDR3 amino acids: CSVVGGSQDTQYF. Written as DNA, the CDR3 is TGCAGCGTTGTCGGGGGATCGCAAGATACGCAGTATTTT.

The V call is TRBV7-9, the J call TRBJ2-2, with 10 bases that match TRBD1. Losses at the gene ends were 5 bases for V and 2 bases for J; bases not matched to a gene: 8. Germline V CDR1 and CDR2: SEHNR, FQNEAQ (reference sequence). This CDR3 region has 17 residues. CDR3 region: CASSPKGTGVNTGELFF. CDR3 bases: TGTGCCAGCAGCCCCAAGGGGACAGGGGTTAACACCGGGGAGCTGTTTTTT.

The rearrangement joins TRBV30 to TRBJ1-6; D gene ambiguous. The germline V and J ends were trimmed by 2 bases and 0 bases, with 11 bases remaining between them. The germline V gene encodes CDR1 GTSNPN and CDR2 SVGIG (reference sequence). The CDR3 is made up of 16 amino acids. The CDR3 region is CAWSPAQSSYNSPLHF. CDR3 nucleotides: TGTGCCTGGAGTCCCGCTCAGAGCTCCTATAATTCACCCCTCCACTTT.

This rearrangement joins TRBV29-1 to TRBJ2-7; 7 bases align to TRBD2. Per the germline V gene, CDR1 is SQVTM and CDR2 is ANQGSEA. Trimming cost V 3 bases and J 1 base; bases outside gene matches: 6. This CDR3 has 14 amino acids. The DNA for the CDR3 is TGCAGCGTTGAGATGGCTAGCGGATCCTACGAGCAGTACTTC. It codes for CSVEMASGSYEQYF.

The rearrangement joins TRBV30 to TRBJ1-1; D gene unclear. With 3 bases removed from V and 3 bases from J, the gap between germline ends came to 14 bases. Germline CDR1 is GTSNPN and CDR2 is SVGIG (reference sequence). The CDR3 consists of 14 residues. CDR3 protein: CAWSPLGRDTEAFF. CDR3 DNA: TGTGCCTGGAGCCCGCTTGGCAGAGACACTGAAGCTTTCTTT.

This rearrangement joins TRBV18 to TRBJ2-2; D not certain. V lost 0 bases and J lost 1, with 6 bases in between. Germline lookup yields CDR1 KGHSH and CDR2 LQKENI. The CDR3 contains 15 residues. DNA for the CDR3: TGTGCCAGCTCACCACCGAGCCAGAACACCGGGGAGCTGTTTTTT. This translates into CASSPPSQNTGELFF.

The rearrangement joins TRBV29-1 to TRBJ2-4; D uncertain. There are 12 residues in the CDR3. Trimming stripped 6 bases from V and 8 bases from J, with 14 bases between. Germline lookup yields CDR1 SQVTM and CDR2 ANQGSEA. CDR3 region: CSVSARLDIQYF. The CDR3 DNA reads TGCAGCGTGTCTGCTAGGTTAGACATTCAGTACTTC.

The V call is TRBV29-1, the J call TRBJ2-1; 7 nucleotides align to TRBD2. V lost 7 bases to trimming and J lost 6 bases; unmatched junction nucleotides: 12. Germline CDR1 and CDR2: SQVTM and ANQGSEA. This CDR3 has 14 amino acids. Written as DNA, the CDR3 is TGCAGCGCCCACGGGACTAATTCGGGCAATGAGCAGTTCTTC. This sequence encodes CSAHGTNSGNEQFF.

The chain combines TRBV7-9 with TRBJ1-2; D is unclear. The CDR3 loop spans 15 amino acids. In germline, CDR1 is SEHNR, CDR2 FQNEAQ (reference sequence). Trimming shortened V by 5 bases and J by 4 bases, and 17 bases separated the two germline ends. The CDR3 nucleotides are TGTGCCAGCAGCAATACCGGGAGGCAGGCCTATGGCTACACCTTC. This codes for CASSNTGRQAYGYTF.

J is TRBJ2-1 and V is TRBV2, with D perhaps matching TRBD1 (5 bases). The CDR3 sequence is 15 residues long. V was shortened by 5 bases and J by 0 bases, with 11 bases between the two germline ends. Germline loops: CDR1 SNHLY, CDR2 FYNNEI. Here the CDR3 DNA reads TGTGCCAGCAGTCGGACACGGAGCTCCTACAATGAGCAGTTCTTC. Translation gives CASSRTRSSYNEQFF.

V is TRBV6-2 or TRBV6-3 and J is TRBJ2-7; D ambiguous. The V gene's germline CDR1 is MNHEY and CDR2 SVGEGT. The CDR3 is made up of 10 amino acids. Trimming cost V 7 bases and J 6 bases, with 7 bases left between them. The CDR3 loop reads CASKGFEQYF. In nucleotides, the CDR3 is TGTGCCAGCAAAGGGTTCGAGCAGTACTTC.

This rearrangement joins TRBV4-3 to TRBJ2-2; D ambiguous. Germline V CDR1 and CDR2: LGHNA, YSLEER. V shed 4 bases and J shed 2 bases, with 5 bases lying between them. The CDR3 is 13 residues long. In DNA form, the CDR3 reads TGCGCCAGCAGCCTTTATAACACCGGGGAGCTGTTTTTT. It encodes CASSLYNTGELFF.

This chain uses TRBV20-1 with TRBJ2-5; D is perhaps TRBD1 or TRBD2 (6 bases each). The CDR3 covers 13 residues. Germline CDR1 and CDR2: DFQATT and SNEGSKA (reference sequence). V lost 3 bases, J lost 5 bases, and 13 bases lay in between. The CDR3 loop reads CSARRTGRETQYF. For the CDR3, the DNA is TGCAGTGCTAGGAGAACAGGGAGGGAGACCCAGTACTTC.

V and J are TRBV18 and TRBJ2-5, with 8 bases identical to TRBD1. The CDR3 covers 15 residues. Looked up from germline, CDR1 is KGHSH and CDR2 is LQKENI. J gave up 3 bases and V 3 bases, and 6 bases lay outside the gene matches. CDR3 sequence: CASSPDREQEETQYF. In DNA form, the CDR3 reads TGTGCCAGCTCACCGGACAGGGAACAGGAAGAGACCCAGTACTTC.

The CDR3 region is CASSPDRGGTQYF. CDR3 sequence (DNA): TGTGCCAGCAGCCCCGATCGGGGCGGGACCCAGTACTTC. This chain connects TRBV11-2 to TRBJ2-5; D could derive from TRBD1 or TRBD2 (5 bases each). The CDR3 is 13 amino acids. The germline V gene encodes CDR1 SGHAT and CDR2 FQNNGV. V dropped 5 bases and J dropped 7 bases, with 14 bases sitting between them.

The V gene is TRBV5-1, the J gene TRBJ1-4; D possibly corresponds to TRBD1 (6 bases). Trimming stripped 4 bases from V and 0 bases from J, with 7 bases between. Germline values: CDR1 SGHRS, CDR2 YFSETQ. The CDR3 has 14 amino acids. The CDR3 is CASSGQTTNEKLFF. DNA for the CDR3: TGCGCCAGCAGCGGACAGACAACTAATGAAAAACTGTTTTTT.

This chain links TRBV5-1 with TRBJ2-7; D is possibly TRBD2 (6 bases). V shed 1 base and J shed 0 bases, with 14 bases lying between them. The CDR3 consists of 16 residues. Germline V lookup: CDR1 SGHRS, CDR2 YFSETQ. The CDR3: CASSLFWDSYSYEQYF. In DNA form, the CDR3 reads TGCGCCAGCAGCTTGTTTTGGGACTCCTACTCCTACGAGCAGTACTTC.

The rearrangement links TRBV10-3 to TRBJ2-5, with 7 bases matching TRBD1. V dropped 3 bases and J dropped 5; count of bases not matched to a gene: 6. Germline loops: CDR1 ENHRY, CDR2 SYGVKD. The length of the CDR3 is 14 residues. As DNA, the CDR3 is TGTGCCATCAGTGAAAGACAGGGCGGGGAGACCCAGTACTTC. Protein product: CAISERQGGETQYF.

The CDR3 DNA is TGTGCCAGCAGCGTAGCGGGATCAGGAACTTACAATGAGCAGTTCTTC. Protein sequence: CASSVAGSGTYNEQFF. The rearrangement joins TRBV9 to TRBJ2-1; D perhaps matches TRBD2 (5 bases). Germline loops: CDR1 SGDLS, CDR2 YYNGEE. V was shortened by 0 bases and J by 4 bases, with 14 bases between the two germline ends. The CDR3 is 16 amino acids.